The table lists the clone carrying this TCR beta chain with many counts. Assay used: immunoSEQ multiplex PCR; TCRdb lists only in-frame clones, some missing. The table has about 120,000 clones, about 87% seen once. This entry belongs to a study of T cell responses to AZD1222 COVID-19 vaccine. The length of the CDR3 is 13 residues. V gave up 0 bases and J gave up 6 bases, with 8 bases separating them. Germline V gives CDR1 LGHDT, CDR2 YNNKEL (reference sequence). The chain recombines TRBV3-1 (or the pseudogene TRBV3-2) with TRBJ1-2; D gene ambiguous. The sequenced sample was peripheral blood, obtained on day 0 of AZD1222 vaccination. The TCR was taken from an adult in good health. CDR3 in amino acids: CASSQDRHNGYTF. CDR3 DNA sequence: TGTGCCAGCAGCCAAGATCGGCACAATGGCTACACCTTC.